The sequence of this TCR beta chain was determined in a study of control samples from healthy donors and cancer patients (dated by TCRdb to about 2020). From the cysteine up to the phenylalanine, the CDR3 has a length of 14 residues. The DNA shown is the 42-base CDR3, in frame from base 1. V sheds 2 bases and J sheds 5 bases, leaving 10 bases between their ends. The germline V gene supplies CDR1 WSHSY and CDR2 SAAADI. Receptor libraries were prepared by the immunoSEQ multiplex PCR assay. What TCRdb holds here is the immuneACCESS table cut down to in-frame rearrangements. Part of the clones is not present; checked against another copy, under half of the missing clones reflect an unresolved V gene, and the others are unexplained. The sample includes about 77,000 clones, with roughly 92% observed a single time. The ten top clones hold almost 6% of the sample. A remark on this clone: It lacks a known antigen. Base qualities are not recorded, but no much larger clone differs from it by a single base.

This TCR was sampled from a woman aged 55-70 years in good health. This chain joins TRBV10-2 to TRBJ1-5, with no D gene named confidently. Specimen: blood. The bases are TGCGCCAGCAGTGAGGGCCAGGCTCATCAGCCCCAGCATTTT. Its coded protein is CASSEGQAHQPQHF.